This entry lists 22 T cell receptor beta chains sequenced from one sample in a study of OX40 agonist ivuxolimab in advanced cancers. Libraries came from the immunoSEQ multiplex PCR assay. TCRdb limited this immuneACCESS table to in-frame rearrangements with V and J called. A share of clones is missing; checked studies link under half to unresolved V genes, and the rest is unexplained. The sample yields 70,000 to 85,000 clones; more than 85% were counted once. The ten largest clones capture more than 0.6% of the sample. Sequencing used CD4+ or CD8+ T cells sorted from blood, obtained in a trial of the OX40 agonist ivuxolimab. The source is an adult with an advanced solid tumor such as melanoma, head and neck, liver or kidney cancer.

The rearrangement links TRBV5-1 to TRBJ1-4; no firm D call. The V gene's germline CDR1 is SGHRS and CDR2 YFSETQ. The germline V and J ends were trimmed by 5 bases and 5 bases, with 10 bases remaining between them. The CDR3 consists of 13 residues. The CDR3 sequence: CASRETSNEKLFF. CDR3 sequence (DNA): TGCGCCAGCAGGGAAACTAGCAATGAAAAACTGTTTTTT.

CDR3 bases: TGTGCCAGCAGCAAAGGGCTAGCGGGAGGGTCCTACGAGCAGTACTTC. This gives the protein CASSKGLAGGSYEQYF. This chain uses TRBV21-1 with TRBJ2-7; TRBD2, the D gene given by the table, was not confirmed from the DNA. TRBV21-1 is assigned pseudogene status. This CDR3 region has 16 residues.

V gene TRBV5-1 combines with J gene TRBJ1-5; possible D gene TRBD1, 5 bases. Trimming shortened V by 0 bases and J by 2 bases, and 9 bases separated the two germline ends. Per germline, CDR1 SGHRS and CDR2 YFSETQ. The CDR3 totals 15 residues. The CDR3 DNA reads TGCGCCAGCAGCTTGGGGCAGGGTGGCAATCAGCCCCAGCATTTT. Translation: CASSLGQGGNQPQHF. Combining the CDR3 with reference TRBV5-1 and TRBJ1-5 gives the whole variable domain KAGVTQTPRYLIKTRGQQVTLSCSPISGHRSVSWYQQTPGQGLQFLFEYFSETQRNKGNFPGRFSGRQFSNSRSEMNVSTLELGDSALYLCASSLGQGGNQPQHFGDGTRLSIL.

The chain uses TRBV27 and TRBJ2-1; a weak D match, TRBD2 (5 bases). In germline, CDR1 is MNHEY, CDR2 SMNVEV (reference sequence). V shed 2 bases and J shed 6 bases, with 14 bases lying between them. The CDR3 loop spans 15 amino acids. CDR3 DNA: TGTGCCAGCAGTTTACGGCTAGCACGTGGCAATGAGCAGTTCTTC. This codes for CASSLRLARGNEQFF.

This clone was seen a single time. This chain joins TRBV5-4 and TRBJ1-3; the D is unclear. Germline values: CDR1 SGHNT, CDR2 YYREEE (reference sequence). The length of the CDR3 is 15 residues. V gave up 4 bases and J gave up 3 bases, with 14 bases separating them. CDR3 coding DNA: TGTGCCAGCAGCCACGGACGCCTAAGTGGAAACACCATATATTTT. Translation: CASSHGRLSGNTIYF.

This chain uses TRBV7-2 with TRBJ2-7, with 8 bases aligning to TRBD2. Germline V gene sequence: CDR1 SGHTA, CDR2 FQGNSA. V lost 5 bases to trimming and J lost 6 bases; unmatched junction nucleotides: 15. The CDR3 consists of 16 residues. Here the CDR3 DNA reads TGTGCCAGCAGCCCCGGTTGGGCTAGCGGGCCACGCGAGCAGTACTTC. Translation: CASSPGWASGPREQYF. The full variable domain, completed using reference TRBV7-2 and TRBJ2-7, is GAGVSQSPSNKVTEKGKDVELRCDPISGHTALYWYRQSLGQGLEFLIYFQGNSAPDKSGLPSDRFSAERTGGSVSTLTIQRTQQEDSAVYLCASSPGWASGPREQYFGPGTRLTVT.

The rearrangement joins TRBV19 to TRBJ1-4; D might be TRBD1 (6 bases). Looked up from germline, CDR1 is LNHDA and CDR2 is SQIVND (reference sequence). The CDR3 contains 17 residues. Trimming took 5 bases from V and 0 from J, leaving 16 bases between them. The CDR3: CASSPGGGPATNEKLFF. CDR3 bases: TGTGCCAGTAGTCCTGGCGGGGGGCCCGCAACTAATGAAAAACTGTTTTTT.

The chain combines TRBV7-2 with TRBJ2-5; TRBD1 matches at 7 bases. Germline loops: CDR1 SGHTA, CDR2 FQGNSA. The CDR3 is made up of 13 amino acids. Trimming at V came to 3 bases and at J to 7 bases, leaving 5 bases not matched to a gene. CDR3 sequence: CASSFNRGGTQYF. The CDR3, as DNA: TGTGCCAGCAGCTTCAACAGGGGCGGGACCCAGTACTTC.

The V gene is TRBV6-1, the J gene TRBJ2-1; 7 bases align to TRBD2. Germline V lookup: CDR1 MNHNS, CDR2 SASEGT. The CDR3 sequence is 16 residues long. The V and J ends lost 1 base and 2 bases, in that order; junction bases with no gene match: 5. The CDR3 region has the DNA TGTGCCAGCAGTGAAGAGCGGGGACGGACCTACAATGAGCAGTTCTTC. Its translation is CASSEERGRTYNEQFF.

The genes are TRBV7-2 and TRBJ2-5; TRBD1 or TRBD2 may be the D gene (5 bases each). The CDR3 totals 14 residues. From germline, CDR1 is SGHTA and CDR2 FQGNSA. The V end was cut by 1 base, the J end by 3 bases, with 9 bases between. The CDR3, as DNA: TGTGCCAGCAGCTTAGTCGGGGCTAAAGAGACCCAGTACTTC. Amino acid sequence: CASSLVGAKETQYF.

This chain joins TRBV19 and TRBJ1-4, with TRBD1 matching over 7 bases. CDR3 length equals 14 residues. CDR1 is LNHDA and CDR2 is SQIVND in the germline V gene (reference sequence). Trimming removed 5 bases from V and 8 bases from J; junction bases left unmatched: 8. The CDR3 region is CASSGGGLGEKLFF. DNA of the CDR3: TGTGCCAGTAGTGGAGGGGGCTTGGGGGAAAAACTGTTTTTT.

The chain couples TRBV7-9 to TRBJ2-6; tentative D call: TRBD1 (5 bases). CDR3 size: 13 residues. Looked up from germline, CDR1 is SEHNR and CDR2 is FQNEAQ (reference sequence). Trimming removed 10 bases from V and 4 bases from J, with 11 bases in between. This CDR3 is CATRGSGANVLTF. In DNA form, the CDR3 reads TGTGCCACTAGGGGATCCGGGGCCAACGTCCTGACTTTC.

This clone was picked up one time. The gene calls are TRBV5-1 and TRBJ2-2, with D maybe TRBD1 (5 bases). This CDR3 has 16 residues. The germline CDR1 and CDR2 sequences are SGHRS and YFSETQ. Deletions cut 2 bases from V and 1 base from J, with 12 bases between. In DNA, the CDR3 is TGCGCCAGCAGCTTCTCAGACAGAATGAACACCGGGGAGCTGTTTTTT. Translating gives CASSFSDRMNTGELFF. Full variable domain (missing parts from reference TRBV5-1 and TRBJ2-2): KAGVTQTPRYLIKTRGQQVTLSCSPISGHRSVSWYQQTPGQGLQFLFEYFSETQRNKGNFPGRFSGRQFSNSRSEMNVSTLELGDSALYLCASSFSDRMNTGELFFGEGSRLTVL.

The rearrangement joins TRBV7-2 to TRBJ2-7, with TRBD2 as a possible D gene (5 bases). Germline CDR1 SGHTA, CDR2 FQGNSA. Trimming took off 1 base at V and 7 bases at J, with 11 bases between the two ends. This CDR3 comprises 13 residues. CDR3 nucleotides: TGTGCCAGCAGCTTAGGGGTACCGGGAGAGCAGTACTTC. Its translation is CASSLGVPGEQYF.

This chain joins TRBV2 and TRBJ2-7; D remains ambiguous. Germline values: CDR1 SNHLY, CDR2 FYNNEI. V lost 7 bases to trimming and J lost 0 bases, with 10 bases between them. The CDR3 is 13 residues long. The CDR3 sequence: CASKVEVSYEQYF. DNA for the CDR3: TGTGCCAGCAAGGTTGAGGTCTCCTACGAGCAGTACTTC.

The genes are TRBV4-3 and TRBJ1-2; D is undetermined. The CDR3 length is 14 residues. Deletions cut 1 base from V and 1 base from J, with 7 bases between. Germline CDR1 reads LGHNA; CDR2 reads YSLEER. CDR3 in amino acids: CASSQGDINYGYTF. As DNA, the CDR3 is TGCGCCAGCAGCCAAGGAGACATTAACTATGGCTACACCTTC.

The chain carries TRBV28 and TRBJ1-3, with no clear D. The germline V gene has CDR1 MDHEN and CDR2 SYDVKM. CDR3 length equals 12 residues. V lost 6 bases, J lost 0 bases, and 3 bases lay in between. In nucleotides, the CDR3 is TGTGCCAGCAGGAGCTCTGGAAACACCATATATTTT. It encodes CASRSSGNTIYF.

V and J are TRBV18 and TRBJ1-1, with D perhaps matching TRBD1 (6 bases). The ends were cut back, 8 bases at V and 3 bases at J, with 16 bases in the middle. This CDR3 has 14 amino acids. Looked up from germline, CDR1 is KGHSH and CDR2 is LQKENI. The DNA of the CDR3 is TGTGCCAGCACCCGCCAGGGGAGGGACACTGAAGCTTTCTTT. It specifies CASTRQGRDTEAFF.

The CDR3 loop reads CASRGNEYNEQFF. The CDR3 nucleotides read TGTGCCAGCAGGGGCAACGAGTACAATGAGCAGTTCTTC. The rearrangement uses TRBV6-5 and TRBJ2-1; D remains unclear. The CDR3 length is 13 residues. Deletions cut 6 bases from V and 4 bases from J, with 10 bases between. Germline CDR1 is MNHEY and CDR2 is SVGAGI.

The chain uses TRBV7-2 and TRBJ1-5; 7 positions agree with TRBD1. The CDR3 sequence is 15 residues long. Germline-derived CDR1 and CDR2 are SGHTA and FQGNSA. V shed 1 base, J shed 4 bases, and the junction held 4 bases outside the gene matches. This CDR3 is CASSLDAGGNQPQHF. CDR3 DNA sequence: TGTGCCAGCAGCTTAGATGCAGGGGGTAATCAGCCCCAGCATTTT.

The chain combines TRBV9 with TRBJ2-1, with no clear D. V lost 0 bases and J 0 bases, leaving 10 bases between the germline ends. The CDR3 runs to 16 residues. CDR1 and CDR2 from the germline V gene are SGDLS and YYNGEE. For the CDR3, the DNA is TGTGCCAGCAGCGTAGGCCTAGTGTACTCCTACAATGAGCAGTTCTTC. Its translation is CASSVGLVYSYNEQFF.

The rearrangement links TRBV5-4 to TRBJ2-7; the D gene is possibly TRBD2 (5 bases). CDR1 and CDR2 from the germline V gene are SGHNT and YYREEE (reference sequence). There are 17 residues in the CDR3. Trimming removed 3 bases from V and 0 bases from J, with 19 bases in between. This CDR3 is CASSWGRLGLNSYEQYF. CDR3 nucleotides: TGTGCCAGCAGCTGGGGAAGGCTTGGACTTAACTCCTACGAGCAGTACTTC.